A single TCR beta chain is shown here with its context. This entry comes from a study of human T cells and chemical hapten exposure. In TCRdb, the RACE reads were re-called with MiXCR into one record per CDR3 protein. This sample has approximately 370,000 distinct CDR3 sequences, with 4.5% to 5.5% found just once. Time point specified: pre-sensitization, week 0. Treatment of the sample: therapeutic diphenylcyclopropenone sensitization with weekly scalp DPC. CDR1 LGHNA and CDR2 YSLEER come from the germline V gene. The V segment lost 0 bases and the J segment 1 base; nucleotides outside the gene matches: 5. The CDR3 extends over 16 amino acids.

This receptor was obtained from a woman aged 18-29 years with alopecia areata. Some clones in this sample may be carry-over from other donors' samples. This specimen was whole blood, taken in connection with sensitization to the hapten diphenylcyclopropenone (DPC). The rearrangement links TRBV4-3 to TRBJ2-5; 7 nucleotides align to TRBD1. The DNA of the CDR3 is TGCGCCAGCAGCCAAGAAACTCACAGGGGCCAAGAGACCCAGTACTTC. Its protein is CASSQETHRGQETQYF.